The next 16 T cell receptor beta chains were all read from a single sample in a study of blood T cell repertoires in COVID-19. Clones were sequenced by immunoSEQ multiplex PCR, and TCRdb holds only the in-frame ones, with some missing. The data hold some 90,000 clones, with roughly nine tenths observed a single time. Sample: peripheral blood. Receptors were obtained from a man aged 45-65 years with acute or convalescent COVID-19.

The genes are TRBV7-2 and TRBJ2-1, with TRBD1 identical over 9 bases. The germline gives CDR1 SGHTA, CDR2 FQGNSA. V was pared by 5 bases and J by 9 bases, with 8 bases of the junction left unmatched. The CDR3 is made up of 14 amino acids. CDR3 coding DNA: TGTGCCAGCAGCCTGCGACAGGGGGAGGGTGAGCAGTTCTTC. The encoded protein is CASSLRQGEGEQFF.

V gene TRBV20-1 combines with J gene TRBJ2-4, with TRBD2 matching 11 bases. V lost 3 bases and J lost 3; bases outside the gene matches: 4. CDR3 length: 15 residues. Germline V CDR1 and CDR2: DFQATT, SNEGSKA (reference sequence). Here the CDR3 reads CSASLAGGVKNIQYF. CDR3 coding DNA: TGCAGTGCTAGTCTAGCGGGGGGTGTCAAAAACATTCAGTACTTC.

The chain recombines TRBV7-9 with TRBJ1-2; 10 bases match TRBD1. J gave up 4 bases and V 1 base, and 9 bases lay outside the gene matches. The CDR3 has 17 residues. Germline lookup yields CDR1 SEHNR and CDR2 FQNEAQ (reference sequence). CDR3 bases: TGTGCCAGCAGCTTAGGATTTGGGACAGGGGCACTCTATGGCTACACCTTC. This encodes CASSLGFGTGALYGYTF.

The CDR3 region has the DNA TGTGCCAGCAGCCAAGATTGGAGCGCCAACACCATATATTTT. It is translated as CASSQDWSANTIYF. The chain employs TRBV14 and TRBJ1-3; D not certain. Germline V gives CDR1 SGHDN, CDR2 FVKESK. Trimming cost V 0 bases and J 7 bases, with 10 bases left between them. This CDR3 has 14 residues.

This clone was detected only once. V gene TRBV9 combines with J gene TRBJ2-7, with D maybe TRBD2 (5 bases). Trimming stripped 3 bases from V and 1 base from J, with 8 bases between. CDR1 and CDR2 from the germline V gene are SGDLS and YYNGEE. CDR3 length: 13 residues. Written as DNA, the CDR3 is TGTGCCAGCAGCGCGGACTGGTCCTACGAGCAGTACTTC. Translating it yields CASSADWSYEQYF.

The chain is built from TRBV10-3 and TRBJ2-5; D possibly corresponds to TRBD2 (5 bases). The V end was cut by 6 bases, the J end by 5 bases, with 16 bases between. There are 14 residues in the CDR3. Germline V CDR1 and CDR2: ENHRY, SYGVKD. Written as DNA, the CDR3 is TGTGCCATCAGCATAACTAGTCTCAGGGAGACCCAGTACTTC. Its protein product is CAISITSLRETQYF.

The rearrangement joins TRBV5-5 to TRBJ1-2; 8 nucleotides line up with TRBD1. V gave up 4 bases and J gave up 8 bases; unmatched junction bases: 7. CDR1 SGHKS and CDR2 YYEKEE come from the germline V gene (reference sequence). This CDR3 is 13 amino acids long. CDR3 loop: CASSTGQGEGYTF. DNA for the CDR3: TGTGCCAGCAGCACCGGACAGGGCGAAGGCTACACCTTC.

The chain uses TRBV29-1 and TRBJ1-5; D not resolved. Germline CDR1 is SQVTM and CDR2 is ANQGSEA. V was pared by 2 bases and J by 6 bases, with 8 bases between. The CDR3 is 12 residues long. This CDR3 is CSVEIGGQPQHF. The CDR3 nucleotides read TGCAGCGTTGAAATAGGAGGTCAGCCCCAGCATTTT.

CDR3 nucleotides: TGTGCCAGCAGCTCTCAGATTTATGGCTACACCTTC. Amino acid sequence: CASSSQIYGYTF. V usage is TRBV11-2 and J usage is TRBJ1-2; D unresolved. The CDR3 has 12 amino acids. Germline values: CDR1 SGHAT, CDR2 FQNNGV. V was cut by 4 bases and J by 5 bases, with 8 bases left in between.

As to this clone: Other DNA sequences within the sample encode an identical CDR3. The chain recombines TRBV18 with TRBJ1-3; TRBD1 is a possible D gene (5 bases). This CDR3 spans 13 amino acids. The V gene's germline CDR1 is KGHSH and CDR2 LQKENI. V gave up 2 bases and J gave up 4 bases, with 6 bases separating them. The CDR3 protein is CASSPSGGNTIYF. CDR3 nucleotide sequence: TGTGCCAGCTCACCATCAGGGGGAAACACCATATATTTT. Based on the CDR3 plus reference TRBV18 and TRBJ1-3, the full variable domain is NAGVMQNPRHLVRRRGQEARLRCSPMKGHSHVYWYRQLPEEGLKFMVYLQKENIIDESGMPKERFSAEFPKEGPSILRIQQVVRGDSAAYFCASSPSGGNTIYFGEGSWLTVV.

This sequence joins TRBV6-6 and TRBJ1-1; 11 nucleotides align to TRBD1. From germline, CDR1 is MNHNY and CDR2 SVGAGI (reference sequence). Unmatched junction bases numbered 13, after V lost 5 bases and J lost 5 bases. CDR3 length equals 17 residues. The DNA for the CDR3 is TGTGCCAGCAGTCCGCGGACAGGGGGCGTCAGTAAAACTGAAGCTTTCTTT. Translated: CASSPRTGGVSKTEAFF.

This CDR3 is CASSELRRVGYTF. The CDR3 DNA is TGTGCCAGTAGCGAATTAAGGAGAGTTGGCTACACCTTC. The chain combines TRBV19 with TRBJ1-2; D ambiguous. Germline CDR1 and CDR2: LNHDA and SQIVND (reference sequence). With 6 bases removed from V and 7 bases from J, the gap between germline ends came to 15 bases. This CDR3 is built from 13 residues.

A few counts support this clone. The chain carries TRBV5-1 and TRBJ2-7, with TRBD1 identical over 9 bases. Germline V CDR1 and CDR2: SGHRS, YFSETQ. The trim removed 5 bases at V and 6 bases at J, leaving 9 bases unmatched. CDR3 length: 14 residues. This CDR3 reads CASRRDRDPREQYF. In nucleotides, the CDR3 is TGCGCCAGCAGGAGGGACAGGGACCCTCGCGAGCAGTACTTC.

The chain links TRBV30 to TRBJ1-1; D gene uncertain. V was shortened by 4 bases and J by 11 bases, with 11 bases between the two germline ends. This CDR3 has 10 residues. Germline assignment: CDR1 GTSNPN and CDR2 SVGIG (reference sequence). CDR3 sequence reads: CAWMAVEAFF. The CDR3 region has the DNA TGTGCCTGGATGGCGGTCGAGGCTTTCTTT.

This sequence joins TRBV12-3 or TRBV12-4 and TRBJ1-2, with a weak D call TRBD1 (5 bases). The length of the CDR3 is 13 residues. V was clipped by 0 bases and J by 12 bases, with 14 bases between them. CDR3 in amino acids: CASSLALYTGHTF. The CDR3 coding sequence is TGTGCCAGCAGTTTAGCGCTTTATACAGGACACACCTTC.

The chain recombines TRBV11-2 with TRBJ2-7; D is ambiguous. This CDR3 has 12 residues. V lost 5 bases and J lost 6, with 11 bases in between. Per the germline V gene, CDR1 is SGHAT and CDR2 is FQNNGV. CDR3 sequence (DNA): TGTGCCAGCAGCGTGGGTCCGGGCGAGCAGTACTTC. It codes for CASSVGPGEQYF.